This TCR beta chain stems from a study of brain T cells in children with intractable seizures. The ends were cut back, 2 bases at V and 2 bases at J, with 9 bases in the middle. CDR1 and CDR2 from the germline V gene are MDHEN and SYDVKM. CDR3 length: 14 amino acids. TCRdb's copy holds only in-frame clones and misses some; the assay was immunoSEQ multiplex PCR. Of 60,000 to 65,000 clones listed, 90% to 96% are singletons. V usage is TRBV28 and J usage is TRBJ1-1, with unresolved D. The sample here was peripheral blood, taken at surgery. This TCR was sampled from a boy under three years old with focal cortical dysplasia and intractable seizures. For the CDR3, the DNA is TGTGCCAGCAGTTTAATGGACGGTAACACTGAAGCTTTCTTT. This gives the protein CASSLMDGNTEAFF.